Below, 13 T cell receptor beta chains from the same sample are listed, as sequenced in a study of blood T cell repertoires in COVID-19. Clones were read by immunoSEQ multiplex PCR, and TCRdb kept only the in-frame ones, dropping some. The sample shows 70,000 to 85,000 clones, 80% to 90% of them seen only once. Input material: peripheral blood. The receptors here all came from an elderly man with active or convalescent COVID-19.

The chain links TRBV7-2 to TRBJ2-7, with 8 bases that match TRBD2. The V gene's germline CDR1 is SGHTA and CDR2 FQGNSA. V trimming: 1 base; J trimming: 0 bases; junction bases outside the gene matches: 5. The CDR3 totals 16 residues. In nucleotides, the CDR3 is TGTGCCAGCAGCTTAGTGTCTAGCGGGTCCTCCTACGAGCAGTACTTC. This codes for CASSLVSSGSSYEQYF.

This chain joins TRBV6-5 and TRBJ1-1; D unclear. The CDR3 has 13 residues. V lost 6 bases to trimming and J lost 0 bases, with 8 bases between them. Germline V gives CDR1 MNHEY, CDR2 SVGAGI. CDR3 loop: CASRWLVNTEAFF. CDR3 DNA sequence: TGTGCCAGCAGGTGGTTAGTGAACACTGAAGCTTTCTTT.

Here the CDR3 DNA reads TGTGCCAGCAGTCGAGCCCTAGCGGGAAACGACGAGCAGTACTTC. This translates into CASSRALAGNDEQYF. The chain combines TRBV27 with TRBJ2-7, with TRBD2 matching 9 bases. This CDR3 region has 15 residues. With 5 bases clipped from V and 5 bases from J, the junction kept 10 bases outside the gene matches. Germline CDR1 MNHEY, CDR2 SMNVEV (reference sequence).

This rearrangement joins TRBV28 to TRBJ2-7; 11 nucleotides match TRBD2. The V segment lost 2 bases and the J segment 2 bases; nucleotides outside the gene matches: 2. This CDR3 contains 15 residues. Germline assignment: CDR1 MDHEN and CDR2 SYDVKM. In DNA, the CDR3 is TGTGCCAGCAGTTTACCTAGCGGGAGGCCCTACGAGCAGTACTTC. Encoded protein: CASSLPSGRPYEQYF.

The V gene is TRBV19, the J gene TRBJ1-4; a possible D gene is TRBD1 (5 bases). Looked up from germline, CDR1 is LNHDA and CDR2 is SQIVND (reference sequence). This CDR3 contains 12 residues. Trimming removed 10 bases at V and 7 bases at J, with 13 bases between. CDR3 loop: CATAGLGEKLFF. The CDR3 coding sequence is TGTGCCACCGCGGGGCTCGGTGAAAAACTGTTTTTT.

The V call is TRBV5-1, the J call TRBJ1-4; 10 bases are a match to TRBD1. Germline CDR1 and CDR2: SGHRS and YFSETQ. This CDR3 contains 15 residues. V trimming: 5 bases; J trimming: 7 bases; junction bases outside the gene matches: 8. The CDR3 protein is CASSPAGQGREKLFF. CDR3 nucleotide sequence: TGCGCCAGCAGTCCTGCGGGACAGGGGCGTGAAAAACTGTTTTTT.

The CDR3 nucleotides are TGTGCCAGCAGCGGACCGGGACAGGCTCTCGACGAGCAGTACTTC. Translated: CASSGPGQALDEQYF. This sequence joins TRBV9 and TRBJ2-7; 8 bases are a match to TRBD1. Trimming removed 3 bases from V and 5 bases from J; junction bases left unmatched: 10. The germline CDR1 and CDR2 sequences are SGDLS and YYNGEE. The CDR3 consists of 15 residues.

This clone was counted a single time. The gene calls are TRBV29-1 and TRBJ2-1; weak D call: TRBD2 (5 bases). CDR1 SQVTM and CDR2 ANQGSEA come from the germline V gene. The CDR3 consists of 14 residues. Between the trimmed V and J ends, which lost 4 bases and 2 bases, there was a span of 12 bases. In DNA form, the CDR3 reads TGCAGCGTTGCGCGGGTTAGAACCTACAATGAGCAGTTCTTC. Translating it yields CSVARVRTYNEQFF.

The V call is TRBV3-1 (or the pseudogene TRBV3-2), the J call TRBJ1-1; possibly TRBD1 for D (5 bases). The CDR3 consists of 15 residues. CDR1 LGHDT and CDR2 YNNKEL come from the germline V gene (reference sequence). Deletions cut 1 base from V and 0 bases from J, with 9 bases between. The CDR3 DNA follows: TGTGCCAGCAGCCAAGGTTACAGGTTGAACACTGAAGCTTTCTTT. Its protein product is CASSQGYRLNTEAFF.

The V and J genes are TRBV4-1 and TRBJ2-3; the match to TRBD2 covers 7 bases. This CDR3 is built from 19 residues. V was pared by 0 bases and J by 4 bases, with 16 bases of the junction left unmatched. Germline V gene sequence: CDR1 MGHRA, CDR2 YSYEKL. CDR3 sequence reads: CASSQERGLGGSRADTQYF. For the CDR3, the DNA is TGCGCCAGCAGCCAAGAACGGGGATTGGGGGGGTCTCGGGCAGATACGCAGTATTTT.

The gene calls are TRBV7-2 and TRBJ2-2; D is uncertain. Trimming removed 7 bases from V and 1 base from J, with 13 bases in between. The CDR3 length is 15 residues. Germline V CDR1 and CDR2: SGHTA, FQGNSA. The CDR3 sequence is CASTPSRQNTGELFF. CDR3 nucleotides: TGTGCCAGCACCCCAAGCCGACAGAACACCGGGGAGCTGTTTTTT.

J is TRBJ2-2 and V is TRBV6-2 or TRBV6-3, with D perhaps TRBD1 (6 bases). CDR1 and CDR2 (germline): MNHEY, SVGEGT. Trimming pared 6 bases from V and 1 base from J, leaving 12 bases between. CDR3 length equals 15 residues. In DNA, the CDR3 is TGTGCCAGCAGCTGGGACATCGGGAACACCGGGGAGCTGTTTTTT. Protein: CASSWDIGNTGELFF.

This sequence joins TRBV30 and TRBJ1-6; maybe TRBD1 (5 bases). The V end lost 1 base, the J end lost 7 bases, and 11 bases lay between the germline ends. Germline loops: CDR1 GTSNPN, CDR2 SVGIG (reference sequence). The CDR3 contains 14 residues. The CDR3 sequence is CAWSEGAANSPLHF. The CDR3 DNA follows: TGTGCCTGGAGTGAAGGGGCAGCCAATTCACCCCTCCACTTT. The variable domain in full, with the rest retrieved from reference TRBV30 and TRBJ1-6, is SQTIHQWPATLVQPVGSPLSLECTVEGTSNPNLYWYRQAAGRGLQLLFYSVGIGQISSEVPQNLSASRPQDRQFILSSKKLLLSDSGFYLCAWSEGAANSPLHFGNGTRLTVT.